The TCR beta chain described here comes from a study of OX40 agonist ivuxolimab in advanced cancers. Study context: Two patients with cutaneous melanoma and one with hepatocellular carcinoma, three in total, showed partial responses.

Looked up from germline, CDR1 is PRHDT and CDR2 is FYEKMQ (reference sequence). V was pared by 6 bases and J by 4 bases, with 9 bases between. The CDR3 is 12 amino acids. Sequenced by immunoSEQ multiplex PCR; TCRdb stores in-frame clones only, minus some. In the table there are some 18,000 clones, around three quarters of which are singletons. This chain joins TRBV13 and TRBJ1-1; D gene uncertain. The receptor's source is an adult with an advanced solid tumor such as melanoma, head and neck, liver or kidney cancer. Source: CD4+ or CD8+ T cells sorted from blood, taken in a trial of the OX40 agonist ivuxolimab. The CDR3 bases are TGTGCCAGCAGTCAAGGTGGCACTGAAGCTTTCTTT. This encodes CASSQGGTEAFF.